The entry below describes one T cell receptor (beta chain). Original handling: Amplification from reference gene primers served as the basis for estimated nucleated cell counts. The data were produced by immunoSEQ multiplex PCR, yet TCRdb's version contains in-frame clones alone and is incomplete. That table furnishes V, J and clone size, whereas the DNA furnished D and trimming. The data show some 110,000 clones, about 89% seen once. V was cut by 2 bases and J by 4 bases, with 8 bases left in between. The CDR3 length is 14 residues. The germline V gene encodes CDR1 KGHSH and CDR2 LQKENI. The data are from a study of blood T cell repertoires in COVID-19. About the study: Sources were T cells, B-cell-depleted T cells, or PBMCs; the material itself was cDNA or gDNA.

Sequencing was done on a sample of peripheral blood. This chain joins TRBV18 and TRBJ1-4; the D is unclear. This clonotype originated in a man aged 45 to 65 with acute or convalescent COVID-19. The DNA of the CDR3 is TGTGCCAGCTCACCAGGGCGCTATAATGAAAAACTGTTTTTT. Amino acids: CASSPGRYNEKLFF.